What follows is one TCR beta chain and its context. Its antigen is not identified. The sample belongs to a study of T cell repertoires in cytomegalovirus infection. Whole-study context: Indicated by public TCR beta signatures were CMV infection and matching HLA type.

TCRdb reprocessed the reads with MiXCR, giving one entry per CDR3 protein. Of 150,000 to 160,000 distinct CDR3 sequences listed, 20% to 30% are singletons. Trimming took off 7 bases at V and 6 bases at J, with 11 bases between the two ends. This CDR3 comprises 12 residues. Germline V CDR1 and CDR2: MNHEY, SMNVEV (reference sequence). General study findings and limits: Based on cumulative public TCR beta family frequency, carriers of CMV plus the relevant HLA were identified. The response measured ex vivo was dominated by TCR beta clonotypes (HLA-C-restricted and CMV-specific).

The rearrangement joins TRBV27 to TRBJ2-3; unclear D gene. Sample: PBMCs. The TCR originated in a human donor in good health (CMV status not recorded). Some clones in this sample may be carry-over from other donors' samples. The CDR3 spells CASISGYDTQYF. DNA for the CDR3: TGTGCCAGCATTTCAGGATATGATACGCAGTATTTT.